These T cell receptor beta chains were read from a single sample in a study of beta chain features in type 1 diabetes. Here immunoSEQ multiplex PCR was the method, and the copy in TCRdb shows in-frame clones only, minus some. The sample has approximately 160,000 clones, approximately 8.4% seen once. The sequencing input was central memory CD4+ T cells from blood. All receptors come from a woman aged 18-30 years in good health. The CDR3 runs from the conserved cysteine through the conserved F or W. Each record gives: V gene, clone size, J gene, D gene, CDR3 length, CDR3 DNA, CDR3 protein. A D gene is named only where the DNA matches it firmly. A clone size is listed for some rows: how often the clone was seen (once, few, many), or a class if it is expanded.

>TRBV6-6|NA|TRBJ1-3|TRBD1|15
TGTGCCAGCAGCCGAGGACAGGTCTCTGGAAACACCATATATTTT
CASSRGQVSGNTIYF
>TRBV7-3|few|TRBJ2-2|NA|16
TGTGCCAGCAGCCCAACGAGGGTGGACGAGGCCGGGGAGCTGTTTTTT
CASSPTRVDEAGELFF
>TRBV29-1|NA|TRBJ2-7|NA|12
TGCAGCGCCAAGAAGGACAGTTACGAGCAGTACTTC
CSAKKDSYEQYF
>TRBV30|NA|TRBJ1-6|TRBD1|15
TGTGCCTGGAGCTTTGGGGGACAGGGAAATTCACCCCTCCACTTT
CAWSFGGQGNSPLHF
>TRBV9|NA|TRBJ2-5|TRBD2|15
TGTGCCAGCAGCACAGCGGGGGGGCCACAAGAGACCCAGTACTTC
CASSTAGGPQETQYF
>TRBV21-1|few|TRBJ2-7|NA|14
TGTGCCAGCGGCCAACCAAAGGGGACTGGGGAGCAGTACTTC
CASGQPKGTGEQYF
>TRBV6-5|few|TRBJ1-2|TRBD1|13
TGTGCCAGCAAACCCTCAGGGGGCCTAGGCTACACCTTC
CASKPSGGLGYTF
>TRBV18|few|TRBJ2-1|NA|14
TGTGCCAGCTCACCCTCGAGCTCCTACAATGAGCAGTTCTTC
CASSPSSSYNEQFF
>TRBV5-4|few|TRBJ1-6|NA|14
TGTGCCAGCAGCTTGGAACGGGGTAATTCACCCCTCCACTTT
CASSLERGNSPLHF
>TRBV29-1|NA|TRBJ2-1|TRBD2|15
TGCAGCGTAACCGGGACTAGCGGGGGGCGGAATGAGCAGTTCTTC
CSVTGTSGGRNEQFF
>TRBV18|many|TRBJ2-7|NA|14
TGTGCCAGCTCACTTGCCGGGGTAACCTACGAGCAGTACTTC
CASSLAGVTYEQYF
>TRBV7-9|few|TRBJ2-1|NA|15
TGTGCCAGCAGCTCCCGGTTTCCAGGTGGAAATGAGCAGTTCTTC
CASSSRFPGGNEQFF
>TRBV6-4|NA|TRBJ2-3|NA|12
TGTGCCAGCAGATATAGCGCAGATACGCAGTATTTT
CASRYSADTQYF
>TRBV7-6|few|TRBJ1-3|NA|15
TGTGCCAGCAGCCGGAGTTGGTCCTCTGGAAACACCATATATTTT
CASSRSWSSGNTIYF
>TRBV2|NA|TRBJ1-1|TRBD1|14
TGTGCCAGCATTGGGACAGGCGGGAACACTGAAGCTTTCTTT
CASIGTGGNTEAFF
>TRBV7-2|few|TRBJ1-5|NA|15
TGTGCCAGCAGCTTATCGTATATGAGCAATCAGCCCCAGCATTTT
CASSLSYMSNQPQHF
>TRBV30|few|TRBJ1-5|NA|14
TGTGCCTGGAGCGAAGGGACACCTAATCAGCCCCAGCATTTT
CAWSEGTPNQPQHF
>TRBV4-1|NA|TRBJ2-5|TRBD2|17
TGCGCCAGCAGCCAAGCGGCTGGCAGCGGGAGGTTGGAGACCCAGTACTTC
CASSQAAGSGRLETQYF